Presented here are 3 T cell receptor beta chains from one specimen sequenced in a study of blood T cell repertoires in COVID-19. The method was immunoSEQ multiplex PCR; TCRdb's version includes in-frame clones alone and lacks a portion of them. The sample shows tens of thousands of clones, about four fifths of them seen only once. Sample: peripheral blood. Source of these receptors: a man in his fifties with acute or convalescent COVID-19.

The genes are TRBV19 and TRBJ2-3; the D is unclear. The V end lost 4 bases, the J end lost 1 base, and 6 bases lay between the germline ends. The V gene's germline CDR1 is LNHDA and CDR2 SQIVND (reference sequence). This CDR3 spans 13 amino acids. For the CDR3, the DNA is TGTGCCAGTAGTACCCGGGGCACAGATACGCAGTATTTT. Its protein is CASSTRGTDTQYF.

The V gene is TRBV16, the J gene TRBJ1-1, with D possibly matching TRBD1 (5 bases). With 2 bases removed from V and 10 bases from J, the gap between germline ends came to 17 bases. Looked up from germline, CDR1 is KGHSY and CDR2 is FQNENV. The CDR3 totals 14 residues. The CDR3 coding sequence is TGTGCCAGCAGCCAAGGTTTCGGGGGACCCGGAGCTTTCTTT. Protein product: CASSQGFGGPGAFF.

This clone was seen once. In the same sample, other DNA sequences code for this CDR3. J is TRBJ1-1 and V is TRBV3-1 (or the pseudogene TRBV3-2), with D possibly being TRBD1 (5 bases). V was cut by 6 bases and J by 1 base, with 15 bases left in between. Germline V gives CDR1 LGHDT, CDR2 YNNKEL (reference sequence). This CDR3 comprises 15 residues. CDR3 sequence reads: CASRIRERGNTEAFF. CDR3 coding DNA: TGTGCCAGCAGAATTAGGGAAAGGGGGAACACTGAAGCTTTCTTT.